This TCR beta chain was recorded in a study of blood T cell repertoires in COVID-19. Per the original data handling: Reference gene primer amplification in the assay estimated nucleated cell counts. The table came from immunoSEQ multiplex PCR; TCRdb's copy has only in-frame clones and leaves some out. V, J and clone size reflect that table, while D and trimming were determined from the DNA. The sample contains roughly 180,000 clones, 81% of which appear only once. The Seattle site enrolled patients during active infection and followed them longitudinally. The CDR3 spans 13 residues. The germline CDR1 and CDR2 sequences are SGHNT and YYREEE (reference sequence). Trimming took 6 bases from V and 10 from J, leaving 14 bases between them.

This chain links TRBV5-4 with TRBJ1-6; D not resolved. The TCR was taken from a middle-aged woman with COVID-19, enrolled during active disease. The sample consisted of peripheral blood. In DNA, the CDR3 is TGTGCCAGCACCGGGAGCGAAGGATCACCCCTCCACTTT. Encoded protein: CASTGSEGSPLHF.